This T cell receptor (beta chain) was obtained from a study of OX40 agonist ivuxolimab in advanced cancers. Germline loops: CDR1 SGHNT, CDR2 YYREEE (reference sequence). This CDR3 has 13 amino acids. The protocol was immunoSEQ multiplex PCR, while the TCRdb copy is restricted to in-frame clones and leaves out a portion. The repertoire consists of roughly 90,000 clones, with approximately 91% occurring once and the leading ten covering less than 0.35%. The chain is built from TRBV5-4 and TRBJ2-3; 7 bases are shared with TRBD2. Sequenced material: CD4+ or CD8+ T cells sorted from blood, taken in a trial of the OX40 agonist ivuxolimab. This clonotype was obtained from an adult with an advanced solid tumor such as melanoma, head and neck, liver or kidney cancer. DNA for the CDR3: TGTGCGGGGAGGGCGACTAGCACAGATACGCAGTATTTT. The encoded protein is CAGRATSTDTQYF.